The entry that follows covers one TCR beta chain sequence. Of the isolated RNA, all was reverse transcribed, and so the sequenced material was expressed TCRB transcripts. The assay was immunoSEQ multiplex PCR, and TCRdb's table has in-frame clones only and misses some. The sample has tens of thousands of clones, about half seen once. This sample is drawn from a study of beta chain features in type 1 diabetes. This CDR3 contains 18 residues. CDR1 and CDR2 from the germline V gene are LGHNT and FRNRAP. Trimming removed 0 bases from V and 6 bases from J; junction bases left unmatched: 7. This chain uses TRBV12-5 with TRBJ2-2; TRBD2 agrees at 13 bases. The specimen sequenced was stem cell memory CD4+ T cells from blood. The receptor was isolated from a woman in her twenties or thirties in good health. The CDR3 here is CASGLVLAGGQRAGELFF. The CDR3 DNA is TGTGCTAGTGGTTTGGTACTAGCGGGAGGGCAAAGGGCCGGGGAGCTGTTTTTT.